This T cell receptor (beta chain) originates from a study of blood T cell repertoires in COVID-19 (dated by TCRdb to the early 2020s). Regarding the research as a whole: The collaborator samples originated in the United States, Italy and Spain and spanned the acute and convalescent phases of COVID-19. The repertoires were released in a freely available public database intended as a resource for research on the immune response to SARS-CoV-2. The material from the prospective study consisted of cDNA or gDNA derived from T cells, B-cell-depleted T cells, or PBMCs. The sample metadata nearly always contained a de-identified subject ID, COVID-19 status, age in years and sex. HLA class I and class II types, where available, came from metadata supplied by the sample provider rather than from assay-based typing. Samples came from the ongoing ImmuneRACE study (first 160 participants) plus 1,254 subjects from 6 global collaborators. Subjects who had been exposed to COVID-19, were actively infected with it, or had recovered from it provided the deeply sampled blood TCRbeta repertoires that made up the dataset.

Whole blood was collected in K2EDTA tubes by collaborating institutions according to the institutions' own protocols. Collaborator samples were shipped for TCRbeta analysis as frozen whole blood, isolated PBMCs, or DNA extracted from either sample type. The junction carries 16 bases between V and J, which are trimmed by 4 bases and 7 bases respectively. CDR1 MNHEY and CDR2 SVGAGI were looked up in the germline V gene. The CDR3 spans 15 residues, from the cysteine through the phenylalanine. Kept here is only the CDR3 DNA, which spans 45 bases and is read in frame from base 1. The immunoSEQ Assay, a bias-controlled multiplex PCR, was used to amplify TCRbeta CDR3 regions from genomic DNA. In the original analysis: The number of nucleated cells in each sample was estimated from the amplification of reference gene primers within the assay. To quantify the absolute abundance of each unique TCRbeta CDR3 rearrangement, sequence reads were collapsed and filtered. Productive Simpson clonality was computed per sample as the square root of Simpson's diversity index over productive rearrangements. TCRdb provides this immuneACCESS table in a form limited to in-frame rearrangements. Some clones are lacking; in checked studies, under half of them reflect an unresolved V gene, and why the rest are absent is not known. That table gives V, J and clone size, and the DNA gave D and trimming. The table for this sample lists about 130,000 clones; nearly 90% of them were counted only once. The ten biggest clones cover approximately 1.2% of the sample.

A remark on this clone: Its antigen remains unidentified. No quality values exist for individual bases; no much larger clone is one base distant.

The research as a whole found: The amount of clinical and demographic metadata varied by source and participant and was provided uncurated.

Sequenced sample: peripheral blood. The clonotype comes from an elderly woman with acute or convalescent COVID-19. The rearrangement joined TRBV6-5 to TRBJ1-4; a tentative D call is TRBD1 (5 bases match). The nucleotide sequence reads as follows: TGTGCCAGCAGTTCCCCCGGGGGAGGCGTTGAAAAACTGTTTTTT. It translates as CASSSPGGGVEKLFF.